The 9 T cell receptor beta chains below all came from one sample that was sequenced in a study of early T cells in non-severe SARS-CoV-2 infection (dated by TCRdb to 2020 to 2023). Libraries came from 5' RACE. TCRdb lists the instrument as NextSeq 500. The public reads were quality trimmed at Q25 with fastp and then assembled into clones with MiXCR by TCRdb, keeping productive beta chains. Every distinct CDR3 protein forms one entry, paired with its most common genes and DNA. A total of tens of thousands of distinct CDR3 sequences appear in this sample, less than 9.5% of them only once. The ten largest make up approximately 4.9% of the sample. The sequenced sample was whole blood, obtained at baseline. The receptors shown here come from an adult who was a healthcare worker with PCR-confirmed SARS-CoV-2 infection or an uninfected control (not recorded which).

This clonotype has just a few counts. The rearrangement uses TRBV7-3 and TRBJ1-1; D gene unclear. Looked up from germline, CDR1 is SGHTA and CDR2 is FQGTGA. The CDR3 is made up of 13 amino acids. V shed 2 bases and J shed 2 bases, with 6 bases lying between them. CDR3 in DNA: TGTGCCAGCAGCTTAGGATATAACACTGAAGCTTTCTTT. It codes for CASSLGYNTEAFF.

The genes are TRBV18 and TRBJ2-3; no firm D call. CDR3 length: 14 amino acids. The V gene lost 0 bases and the J gene lost 3 bases, with 7 bases spanning the gap. Germline assignment: CDR1 KGHSH and CDR2 LQKENI. This CDR3 reads CASSPPFGTDTQYF. The CDR3 bases are TGTGCCAGCTCACCACCGTTCGGAACAGATACGCAGTATTTT.

This clonotype was counted between two and nine times. The chain joins TRBV12-3 or TRBV12-4 to TRBJ2-1, with D unresolved. The CDR3 totals 16 residues. V shed 1 base and J shed 0 bases, with 10 bases lying between them. The CDR3 nucleotides read TGTGCCAGCAGTTTAGGGCAGATAAGCTCCTACAATGAGCAGTTCTTC. It specifies CASSLGQISSYNEQFF.

This chain links TRBV12-3 or TRBV12-4 with TRBJ2-5, with 8 positions matching TRBD1. The CDR3 contains 14 residues. Trimming at V came to 6 bases and at J to 5 bases, leaving 8 bases not matched to a gene. CDR3 bases: TGTGCCAGCAGAACCGGGACAGGTGGGGAGACCCAGTACTTC. This codes for CASRTGTGGETQYF.

The chain is built from TRBV6-4 and TRBJ2-2; 8 bases align to TRBD1. Germline trimming cut 8 bases from V and 6 bases from J; bases unmatched to any gene: 8. Looked up from germline, CDR1 is MRHNA and CDR2 is SNTAGT. There are 14 residues in the CDR3. CDR3 nucleotide sequence: TGTGCCAGCTGCGGACAGGGTAGATCCGGGGAGCTGTTTTTT. Translated, it gives CASCGQGRSGELFF.

The genes are TRBV3-1 and TRBJ2-2; D might be TRBD1 or TRBD2, each matching 6 bases. Trimming shortened V by 1 base and J by 7 bases, and 10 bases separated the two germline ends. This CDR3 contains 14 residues. In germline, CDR1 is LGHDT, CDR2 YNNKEL (reference sequence). The CDR3 bases are TGTGCCAGCAGCCAAGCCGGGGGCAGCGGGGAGCTGTTTTTT. It encodes CASSQAGGSGELFF.

This clonotype was recorded at least ten times. The chain employs TRBV12-3 or TRBV12-4 and TRBJ2-1; 9 nucleotides agree with TRBD1. The V and J ends lost 6 bases and 9 bases, in that order; junction bases with no gene match: 6. The CDR3 is 13 residues long. The CDR3 sequence: CASRGTGTAEQFF. The CDR3 coding sequence is TGTGCCAGCAGAGGGACAGGGACTGCTGAGCAGTTCTTC.

This chain joins TRBV11-2 and TRBJ2-6; D remains ambiguous. CDR1 and CDR2 (germline): SGHAT, FQNNGV. The CDR3 is 13 amino acids. Trimming left V 5 bases short and J 12 bases short, with 14 bases between. CDR3 nucleotides: TGTGCCAGCAGCCACACGGCCCCGGGCGTCCTGACTTTC. Translating it yields CASSHTAPGVLTF.

J is TRBJ1-1 and V is TRBV29-1; D not certain. Germline V gives CDR1 SQVTM, CDR2 ANQGSEA. The CDR3 spans 12 residues. Trimming shortened V by 3 bases and J by 1 base, and 6 bases separated the two germline ends. CDR3 DNA: TGCAGCGTTGATTTGCAGAACACTGAAGCTTTCTTT. Translated: CSVDLQNTEAFF.